The 2 T cell receptor beta chains in this list originate from one sample, sequenced in a study of vaccination and CD4 T cells after COVID-19. The assay that was used to sequence DNA from cultured CD4+ T cells was the Oncomine TCR Beta short-read assay. TCRdb fed the PCR reads into MiXCR, producing one record per CDR3 protein. The sample includes about 10,000 distinct CDR3 sequences, approximately 59% seen only once; the top ten take approximately 15%. The antigens for these receptors are not known. Treatment here: roughly 11-day PBMC culture with coronavirus spike peptide pools or control peptides (ViraFEST assay). The sample consisted of CD4+ T cells from blood, cultured in vitro. The source of these receptors is a human donor who had recovered from COVID-19.

This clonotype was picked up one time. V gene TRBV4-3 combines with J gene TRBJ1-3; D perhaps matches TRBD1 (5 bases). The CDR3 loop spans 15 amino acids. Germline V gene lookup returns CDR1 LGHNA and CDR2 YSLEER. Trimming pared 0 bases from V and 3 bases from J, leaving 9 bases between. For the CDR3, the DNA is TGCGCCAGCAGCCAAGAAGCACAGGTTGGAAACACCATATATTTT. Its translation: CASSQEAQVGNTIYF.

This chain connects TRBV20-1 to TRBJ2-1; 14 nucleotides agree with TRBD2. CDR3 length: 19 residues. V lost 0 bases to trimming and J lost 2 bases; unmatched junction nucleotides: 9. Per the germline V gene, CDR1 is DFQATT and CDR2 is SNEGSKA (reference sequence). The CDR3 DNA reads as TGCAGTGCTAGAGAGGTTGGGACTAGCGGGAGTTTACCCTACAATGAGCAGTTCTTC. Its translation is CSAREVGTSGSLPYNEQFF.